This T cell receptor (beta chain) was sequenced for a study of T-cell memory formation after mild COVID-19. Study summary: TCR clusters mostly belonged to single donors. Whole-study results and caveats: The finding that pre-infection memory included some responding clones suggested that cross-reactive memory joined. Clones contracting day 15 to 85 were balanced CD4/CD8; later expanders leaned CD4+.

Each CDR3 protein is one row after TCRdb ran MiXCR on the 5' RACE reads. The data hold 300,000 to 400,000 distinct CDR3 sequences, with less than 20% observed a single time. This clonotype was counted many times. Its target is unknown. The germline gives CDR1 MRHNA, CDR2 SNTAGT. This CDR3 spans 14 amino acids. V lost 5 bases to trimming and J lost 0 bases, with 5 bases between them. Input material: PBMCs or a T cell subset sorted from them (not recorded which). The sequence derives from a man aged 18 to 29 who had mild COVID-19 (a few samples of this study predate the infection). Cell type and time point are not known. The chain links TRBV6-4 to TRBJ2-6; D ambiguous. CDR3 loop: CASSQNSGANVLTF. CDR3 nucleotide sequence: TGTGCCAGCAGTCAAAACTCTGGGGCCAACGTCCTGACTTTC.